Following are 14 T cell receptor beta chains from one sample sequenced in a study of T cells in Graves' hyperthyroidism and ophthalmopathy. Authors of the study amplified TCR beta CDR3 regions from RNA transcripts. Primed by the HTBI set, a first-round RT-PCR was run on the TCR CDR3. TCRdb reprocessed the multiplex PCR reads with MiXCR, giving one entry per CDR3 protein. The data contain approximately 400,000 distinct CDR3 sequences, about a sixth of them seen just once; the ten biggest clones take up over 7.5%. The sequenced sample was blood. Receptors originate from a young woman with Graves' hyperthyroidism.

The sample holds many counts of this clonotype. The gene calls are TRBV7-8 and TRBJ2-7, with D tentatively TRBD1 (6 bases). V lost 5 bases to trimming and J lost 6 bases, with 23 bases between them. Per germline, CDR1 SGHVS and CDR2 FQNEAQ. The CDR3 has 16 residues. Written as DNA, the CDR3 is TGTGCCAGCAGCCAGGAGGACAGTCCTCGATGGTTCGAGCAGTACTTC. Amino acid sequence: CASSQEDSPRWFEQYF.

This clonotype has at least ten counts. The CDR3 bases are TGTGCCAGCAGCTTGGTCGGTCTAGCGGGGGGAGGCGATGAGCAGTTCTTC. It encodes CASSLVGLAGGGDEQFF. The V call is TRBV5-8, the J call TRBJ2-1; TRBD2 agrees at 11 bases. Germline V gene sequence: CDR1 SGHTS, CDR2 YDEGEE. CDR3 length: 17 amino acids. With V trimmed by 0 bases and J by 8 bases, 10 bases remained unmatched.

The V and J genes are TRBV19 and TRBJ2-1; 9 nucleotides agree with TRBD2. From germline, CDR1 is LNHDA and CDR2 SQIVND (reference sequence). This CDR3 comprises 15 residues. V trimming: 10 bases; J trimming: 6 bases; junction bases outside the gene matches: 13. The CDR3 region is CATKGPGGRVNEQFF. The CDR3 DNA follows: TGTGCCACGAAGGGGCCGGGCGGGAGGGTCAATGAGCAGTTCTTC.

This clonotype was seen a handful of times. The chain recombines TRBV20-1 with TRBJ2-1; D gene ambiguous. Germline V CDR1 and CDR2: DFQATT, SNEGSKA (reference sequence). The CDR3 length is 13 residues. In DNA form, the CDR3 reads TGCAGCACTAACGGATTCTCCTACAATGAGCAGTTCTTC. It translates to CSTNGFSYNEQFF.

A word on this clonotype: Being one base from a much bigger clone, this may be a read error. V and J are TRBV2 and TRBJ2-1; TRBD2 matches 12 bases. The germline CDR1 and CDR2 sequences are SNHLY and FYNNEI. CDR3 length equals 15 residues. The CDR3, as DNA: TGTGCCAGCAGTGCTCTACTAGCGGGAGGTGGCGAGCAGCTCTTC. Protein sequence: CASSALLAGGGEQLF.

This clonotype was counted only a few times. The J gene is TRBJ2-3, the V gene TRBV6-5, with D perhaps matching TRBD2 (6 bases). Trimming pared 2 bases from V and 0 bases from J, leaving 12 bases between. Germline assignment: CDR1 MNHEY and CDR2 SVGAGI. The CDR3 sequence is 16 residues long. The CDR3 here is CASSYRSGTSTDTQYF. The CDR3 nucleotides read TGTGCCAGCAGTTACCGCTCGGGGACTAGCACAGATACGCAGTATTTT.

This clonotype was counted at least ten times. This sequence joins TRBV24-1 and TRBJ2-2; 9 bases fit TRBD2. J lost 4 bases, V lost 10 bases, and 9 bases had no gene match. In germline, CDR1 is KGHDR, CDR2 SFDVKD. The CDR3 covers 15 residues. CDR3 in amino acids: CATDSGSKATGELFF. The CDR3 DNA sequence: TGTGCCACAGATAGCGGGAGTAAGGCCACCGGGGAGCTGTTTTTT.

In its sample, this clonotype was seen a few times. This chain joins TRBV7-9 and TRBJ1-2, with D maybe TRBD1 (5 bases). Germline loops: CDR1 SEHNR, CDR2 FQNEAQ (reference sequence). The CDR3 loop spans 12 amino acids. V lost 5 bases, J lost 12 bases, and 16 bases lay in between. The CDR3: CASSLGVGVNTF. The CDR3 DNA reads as TGTGCCAGCAGCCTAGGGGTTGGGGTCAACACCTTC.

V is TRBV20-1 and J is TRBJ2-4; D may be TRBD2 (5 bases). Trimming took off 3 bases at V and 8 bases at J, with 23 bases between the two ends. This CDR3 has 16 residues. Germline V gene data show CDR1 as DFQATT and CDR2 as SNEGSKA (reference sequence). The CDR3, as DNA: TGCAGTGCTAGGCCTCGCTTGGCGGCCCGGCGGGACATTCAGTACTTC. Translated: CSARPRLAARRDIQYF.

This clonotype has at least ten counts. The CDR3, as DNA: TGCGCCAGCAGCTCTCGCGAGGGAACTAATGAAAAACTGTTTTTT. Translating it yields CASSSREGTNEKLFF. The V and J genes are TRBV5-1 and TRBJ1-4, with unresolved D. V lost 3 bases and J lost 1, with 10 bases in between. Looked up from germline, CDR1 is SGHRS and CDR2 is YFSETQ. This CDR3 comprises 15 residues.

This clonotype appeared many times. The rearrangement links TRBV12-3 or TRBV12-4 to TRBJ1-1, with 7 bases matching TRBD1. There are 14 residues in the CDR3. Unmatched junction bases numbered 7, after V lost 5 bases and J lost 4 bases. CDR3 DNA: TGTGCCAGCAGTGGCCCGACAGGGTTCACTGAAGCTTTCTTT. It encodes CASSGPTGFTEAFF.

This clonotype has at least ten counts. V gene TRBV19 combines with J gene TRBJ1-2, with D possibly TRBD1 on 5 matching bases. V lost 8 bases and J 0 bases, leaving 16 bases between the germline ends. Germline-derived CDR1 and CDR2 are LNHDA and SQIVND (reference sequence). The CDR3 is 15 residues long. Here the CDR3 reads CASQPTGTANYGYTF. DNA for the CDR3: TGTGCCAGTCAACCTACCGGGACCGCTAACTATGGCTACACCTTC.

This clonotype showed up many times. This chain joins TRBV10-3 and TRBJ2-2; TRBD1 matches at 9 bases. Trimming cost V 10 bases and J 4 bases; bases outside gene matches: 13. Germline V gene lookup returns CDR1 ENHRY and CDR2 SYGVKD. This CDR3 has 16 amino acids. The CDR3 coding sequence is TGTGCCACCAATGGGGGAAAACAGGGGGCCACCGGGGAGCTGTTTTTT. This sequence encodes CATNGGKQGATGELFF.

This clonotype was seen at least ten times. The chain has TRBV12-5 and TRBJ1-2; TRBD1 matches at 12 bases. Germline V gene lookup returns CDR1 LGHNT and CDR2 FRNRAP. The V and J ends lost 2 bases and 8 bases, in that order; junction bases with no gene match: 6. The CDR3 consists of 15 residues. CDR3 amino acids: CASGLPGQGAAGYTF. In DNA, the CDR3 is TGTGCTAGTGGTTTGCCGGGACAGGGGGCCGCCGGCTACACCTTC.